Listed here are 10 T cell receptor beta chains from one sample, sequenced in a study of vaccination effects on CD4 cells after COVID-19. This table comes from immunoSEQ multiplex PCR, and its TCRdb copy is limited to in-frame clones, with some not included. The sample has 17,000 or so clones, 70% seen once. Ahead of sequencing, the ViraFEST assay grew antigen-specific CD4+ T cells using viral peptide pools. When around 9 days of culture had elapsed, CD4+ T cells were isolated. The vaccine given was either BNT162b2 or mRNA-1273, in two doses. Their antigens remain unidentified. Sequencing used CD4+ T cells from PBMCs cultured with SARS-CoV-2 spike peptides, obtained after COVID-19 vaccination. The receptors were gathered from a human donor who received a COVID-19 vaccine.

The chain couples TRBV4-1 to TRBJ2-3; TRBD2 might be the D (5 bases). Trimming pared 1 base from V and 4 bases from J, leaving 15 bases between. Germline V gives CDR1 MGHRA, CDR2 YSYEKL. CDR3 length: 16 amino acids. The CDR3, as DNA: TGCGCCAGCAGCCAAGTGGACTTAGGCTGGGCAGATACGCAGTATTTT. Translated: CASSQVDLGWADTQYF.

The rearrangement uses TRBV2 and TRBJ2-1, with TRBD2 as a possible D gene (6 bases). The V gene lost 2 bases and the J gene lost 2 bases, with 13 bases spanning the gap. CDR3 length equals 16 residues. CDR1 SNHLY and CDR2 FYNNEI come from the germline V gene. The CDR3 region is CASSEQLAAAYNEQFF. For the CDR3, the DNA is TGTGCCAGCAGTGAACAATTAGCGGCAGCCTACAATGAGCAGTTCTTC.

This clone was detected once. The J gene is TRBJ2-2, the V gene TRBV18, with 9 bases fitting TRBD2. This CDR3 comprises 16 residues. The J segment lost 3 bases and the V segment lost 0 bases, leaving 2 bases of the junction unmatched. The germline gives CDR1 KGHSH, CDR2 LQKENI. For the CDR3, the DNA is TGTGCCAGCTCACCACCGAGCGGGAGGTACACCGGGGAGCTGTTTTTT. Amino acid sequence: CASSPPSGRYTGELFF.

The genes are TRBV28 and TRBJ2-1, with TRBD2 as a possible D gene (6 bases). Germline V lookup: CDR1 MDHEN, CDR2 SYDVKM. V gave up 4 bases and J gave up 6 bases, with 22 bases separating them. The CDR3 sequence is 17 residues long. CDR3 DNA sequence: TGTGCCAGCAGTTCCCACCTACTATTCCACGGGGGCAATGAGCAGTTCTTC. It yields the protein CASSSHLLFHGGNEQFF.

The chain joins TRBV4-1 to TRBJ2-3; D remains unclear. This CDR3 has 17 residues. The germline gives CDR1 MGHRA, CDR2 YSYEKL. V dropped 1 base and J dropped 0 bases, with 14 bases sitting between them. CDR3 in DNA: TGCGCCAGCAGCCAAGGCGACCGAGAAACAAGCACAGATACGCAGTATTTT. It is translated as CASSQGDRETSTDTQYF.

Here the CDR3 reads CASQRGTEETQYF. CDR3 coding DNA: TGCGCCAGCCAACGGGGGACAGAAGAGACCCAGTACTTC. J is TRBJ2-5 and V is TRBV5-1, with TRBD1 as a possible D gene (7 bases). Trimming cost V 7 bases and J 3 bases, with 13 bases left between them. CDR3 length: 13 residues. Germline values: CDR1 SGHRS, CDR2 YFSETQ.

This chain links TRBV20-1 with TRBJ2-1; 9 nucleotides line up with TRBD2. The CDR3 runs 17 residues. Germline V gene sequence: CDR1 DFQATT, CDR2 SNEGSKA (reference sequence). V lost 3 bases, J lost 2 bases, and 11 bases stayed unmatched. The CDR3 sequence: CSASPTLSGGTYNEQFF. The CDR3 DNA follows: TGCAGTGCTAGTCCGACCTTAAGCGGGGGGACCTACAATGAGCAGTTCTTC.

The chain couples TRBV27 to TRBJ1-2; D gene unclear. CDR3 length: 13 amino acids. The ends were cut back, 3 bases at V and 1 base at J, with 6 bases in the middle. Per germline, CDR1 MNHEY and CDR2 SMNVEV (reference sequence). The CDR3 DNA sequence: TGTGCCAGCAGTTTTGCAGTTAACTATGGCTACACCTTC. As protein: CASSFAVNYGYTF.

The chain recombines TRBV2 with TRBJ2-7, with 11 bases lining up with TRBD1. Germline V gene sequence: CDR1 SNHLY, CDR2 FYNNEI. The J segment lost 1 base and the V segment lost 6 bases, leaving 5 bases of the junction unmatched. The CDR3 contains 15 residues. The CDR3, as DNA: TGTGCCAGCAGAGTGGGACAGGGGGAGTCCTACGAGCAGTACTTC. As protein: CASRVGQGESYEQYF.

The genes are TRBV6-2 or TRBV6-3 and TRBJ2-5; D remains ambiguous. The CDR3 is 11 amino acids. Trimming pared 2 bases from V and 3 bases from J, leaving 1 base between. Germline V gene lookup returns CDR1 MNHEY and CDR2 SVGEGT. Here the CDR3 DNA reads TGTGCCAGCAGTTACAAAGAGACCCAGTACTTC. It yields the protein CASSYKETQYF.